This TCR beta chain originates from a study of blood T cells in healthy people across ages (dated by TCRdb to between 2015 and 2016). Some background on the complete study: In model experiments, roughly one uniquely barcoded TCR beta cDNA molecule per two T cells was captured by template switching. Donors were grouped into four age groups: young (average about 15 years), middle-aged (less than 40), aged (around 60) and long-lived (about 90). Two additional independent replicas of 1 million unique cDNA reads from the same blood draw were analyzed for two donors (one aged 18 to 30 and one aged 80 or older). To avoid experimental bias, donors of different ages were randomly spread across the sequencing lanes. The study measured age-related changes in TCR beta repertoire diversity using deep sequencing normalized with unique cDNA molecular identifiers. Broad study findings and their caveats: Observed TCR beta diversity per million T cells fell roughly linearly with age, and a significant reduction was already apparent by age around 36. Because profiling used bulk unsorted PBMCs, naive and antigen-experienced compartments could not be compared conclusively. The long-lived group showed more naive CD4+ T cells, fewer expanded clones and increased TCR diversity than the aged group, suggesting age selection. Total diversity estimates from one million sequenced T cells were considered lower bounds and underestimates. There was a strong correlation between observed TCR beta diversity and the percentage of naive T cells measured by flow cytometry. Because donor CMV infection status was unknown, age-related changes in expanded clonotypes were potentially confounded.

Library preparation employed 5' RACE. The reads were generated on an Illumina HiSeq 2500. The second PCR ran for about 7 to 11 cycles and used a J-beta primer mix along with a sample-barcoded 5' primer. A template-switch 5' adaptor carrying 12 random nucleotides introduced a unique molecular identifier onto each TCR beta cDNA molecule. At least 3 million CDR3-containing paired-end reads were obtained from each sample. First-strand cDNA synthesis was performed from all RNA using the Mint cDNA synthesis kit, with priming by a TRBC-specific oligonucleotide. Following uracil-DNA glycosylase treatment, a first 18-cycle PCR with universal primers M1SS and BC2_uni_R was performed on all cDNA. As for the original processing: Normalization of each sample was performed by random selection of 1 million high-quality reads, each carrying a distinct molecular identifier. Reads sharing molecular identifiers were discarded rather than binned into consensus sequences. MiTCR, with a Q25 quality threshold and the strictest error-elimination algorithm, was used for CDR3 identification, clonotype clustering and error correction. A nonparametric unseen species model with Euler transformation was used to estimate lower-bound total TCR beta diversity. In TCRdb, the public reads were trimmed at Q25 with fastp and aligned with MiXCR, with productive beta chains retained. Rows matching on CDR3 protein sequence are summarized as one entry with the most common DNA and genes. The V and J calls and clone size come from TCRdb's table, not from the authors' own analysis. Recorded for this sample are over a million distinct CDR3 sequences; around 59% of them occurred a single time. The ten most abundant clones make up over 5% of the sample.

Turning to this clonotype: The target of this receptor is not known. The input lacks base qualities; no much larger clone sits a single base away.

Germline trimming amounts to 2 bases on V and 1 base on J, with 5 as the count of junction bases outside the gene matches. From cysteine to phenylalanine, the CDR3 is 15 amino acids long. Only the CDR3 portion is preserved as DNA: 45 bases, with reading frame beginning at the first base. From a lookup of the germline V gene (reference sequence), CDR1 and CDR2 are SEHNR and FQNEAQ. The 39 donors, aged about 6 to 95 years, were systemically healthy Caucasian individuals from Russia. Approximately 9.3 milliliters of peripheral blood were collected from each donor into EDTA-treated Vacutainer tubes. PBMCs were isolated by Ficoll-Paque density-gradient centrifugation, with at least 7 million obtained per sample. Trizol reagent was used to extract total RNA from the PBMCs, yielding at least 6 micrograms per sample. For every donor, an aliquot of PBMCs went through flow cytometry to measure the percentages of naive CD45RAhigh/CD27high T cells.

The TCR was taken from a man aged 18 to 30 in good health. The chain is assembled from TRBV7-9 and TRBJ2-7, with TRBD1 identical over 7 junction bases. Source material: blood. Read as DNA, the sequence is TGTGCCAGCAGCTTAATAGGGGGCGATTCCTACGAGCAGTACTTC. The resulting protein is CASSLIGGDSYEQYF.